This TCR beta chain stems from a study of shared clonotypes between healthy human individuals. In the sorted-subset replicate PCRs, approximately 200 ng DNA, roughly 29,000 T cell genomes, was used. Method: immunoSEQ multiplex PCR; TCRdb's copy keeps in-frame clones and lacks some. The sample lists fewer than 800,000 clones; around 90% were seen once. CD8 cells regarded as naive lacked CD45RO, were positively chosen for CCR7, and omitted terminally differentiated effector memory CD45RA+ cells. Germline CDR1 and CDR2: WSHSY and SAAADI. Trimming took 8 bases from V and 1 from J, leaving 15 bases between them. This CDR3 contains 15 residues.

Sequencing input: naive CD8+ T cells sorted from blood. This chain joins TRBV10-2 and TRBJ2-4; D tentatively fits TRBD1 or TRBD2 (5 bases each). The sequence was collected from a man between 25 and 39 years old in good health. CDR3 DNA: TGCGCCAGCTGGGGGAAGGGGCTGGCCAAAAACATTCAGTACTTC. Translating gives CASWGKGLAKNIQYF.